This entry features one T cell receptor beta chain sequence. TCRdb's copy holds only in-frame clones and misses some; the assay was immunoSEQ multiplex PCR. The table shows some 170,000 clones, with about 80% occurring only once. The data stem from a study of blood T cell repertoires in COVID-19. This TCR came from a woman in her seventies with acute or convalescent COVID-19. Sequencing was done on a sample of peripheral blood.

The CDR3 coding sequence is TGTGCCAGCAGACTAGCGGGAGGGACCGGGGAGCTGTTTTTT. It translates to CASRLAGGTGELFF. This chain connects TRBV2 to TRBJ2-2, with 13 bases lining up with TRBD2. Germline-derived CDR1 and CDR2 are SNHLY and FYNNEI. The trim removed 6 bases at V and 5 bases at J, leaving 0 bases unmatched. The CDR3 length is 14 residues.